This record looks at one T cell receptor (beta chain) sequence and its context. This clonotype has only a few counts. Its recognized antigen is unknown. No base-level quality is on record; no much larger clone is a single base apart. The data are from a study of robustness of blood B and T cell sequencing listed by TCRdb under 2018. Background for the entire study: The goal of the study was to find out how much peripheral blood is required to reliably describe the TCRbeta and IgG repertoires of an individual. TCRbeta and IgG repertoires were quantified in each of the approximately 10 independently drawn blood samples. As technical replicates, two replicate TCRbeta cDNA libraries were made from one shared RNA pool taken from a single 10 ml draw. Broader findings and caveats from the paper: Every single 10 ml sample contained the 1,000 most abundant TCRbeta clonotypes from the pooled draws. TCRbeta rarefaction curves did not fully plateau, suggesting under-sequencing or many low-abundance clonotypes. Coverage of the top 10,000 TCRbeta clonotypes approached saturation when 3 or 4 tubes (about 27-40 ml blood) were combined. No improvement in the overlap of rare TCRbeta clonotypes was observed when tubes were pooled, implying that much larger blood volumes would be needed for rare TCRbeta clonotypes to be captured. Across technical replicate libraries, about 95% of the top 10,000 TCRbeta clonotypes in one library were also found in the other. Evidence of cross-contamination, likely caused by batch processing, was seen in one pair of TCRbeta libraries, and the UMI-sequence pairs shared between the two libraries were removed. Immediate fractionation was required for EDTA tubes, so the use of EDTA tubes in multi-site collections was limited.

The V end gives up 3 bases and the J end 4 bases, leaving 6 bases in the junction not matched to a gene. Its CDR3 holds 15 amino acids, cysteine through phenylalanine. The CDR3 DNA has 45 bases and is translated from base 1. The germline V gene yields SNHLY for CDR1 and FYNNEI for CDR2. Receptors were amplified or captured by PCR. The run used an Illumina MiSeq. SMARTScribe reverse transcriptase and a 5' template-switch oligo, by which a universal priming site was added, were used for cDNA synthesis. Each cDNA molecule was tagged by a 12-nucleotide random unique molecular identifier (UMI) carried on the template-switch oligo. Chain-specific reverse primers targeted TCRbeta transcripts during reverse transcription. Leftover template-switch adapters were removed by uracil DNA glycosylase treatment, and cDNA was purified using a Qiagen MinElute kit. For the first PCR, around 23 cycles were run with KAPA HiFi HotStart ReadyMix and step-out primers, split across four 50 ul reactions. Before further amplification, first-round PCR products were gel-purified. Illumina Nextera adapters were added in a second approximately 8-cycle PCR, after which libraries were purified and pooled. The UMI barcode for each TCRbeta molecule was captured by a 50-nucleotide 5' read. The paper's processing steps were these. Using the MIGEC toolkit, reads were grouped by UMI into consensus reads. PEAR was used to merge forward and reverse consensus reads into final reads. A custom decontamination script removed identical UMI-sequence pairs shared across libraries, treating them as cross-sample contamination. V(D)J assignment and CDR3 extraction were performed with MIGMAP, a wrapper around IgBLAST. A TCR clonotype was defined as sharing the same V gene, J gene and CDR3 amino acid sequence, and CDR1 and CDR2 were not sequenced. In TCRdb, the public reads were trimmed at Q25 with fastp and aligned with MiXCR, with productive beta chains retained. Rows matching on CDR3 protein sequence are summarized as one entry with the most common DNA and genes. The V and J calls and clone size are TCRdb's, not the authors'. Across this sample there are approximately 3,200 distinct CDR3 sequences, with 56% seen only once. Approximately 30% of the sample is in the top ten clones.

TCRbeta repertoires were quantified from mRNA rather than genomic DNA, which captures expressed receptors. Leukocytes from the buffy coat were collected into Trizol, and RNA was extracted using the Direct-zol RNA MiniPrep Plus kit with no cell sorting. EDTA blood tubes were spun right away at 4 degrees C to separate plasma, buffy coat and red blood cells. The source material was peripheral blood. This receptor chain uses TRBV2 and TRBJ2-1; TRBD2 aligns with 7 central bases. The source of this sequence is a human donor in good health. CDR3 protein: CASSDLRGDYNEQFF. The sequence in DNA is TGTGCCAGCAGTGATTTACGGGGGGATTACAATGAGCAGTTCTTC.